The TCR beta chain under discussion was sequenced for a study of T-cell reconstitution after alpha-beta-depleted transplantation in children. Notes on the study in general: T-cell counts and diversity were attributed mostly to newly produced T cells one year after transplant.

Construction of the TCRbeta library involved unique molecular identifiers. TCRdb analysed the PCR reads with MiXCR anew, one entry per CDR3 protein. The sample contains hundreds of thousands of distinct CDR3 sequences, 10% to 15% of which appear only once. This clonotype was picked up a small number of times. Its antigen is not identified. Source: PBMCs, mostly from graft donor cells, taken 360 days after TCRalphabeta/CD19-depleted stem cell transplant. The TCR was taken from a male patient aged 10 to 17 who had a stem cell transplant for acute myeloid leukemia, so the T cells may come from the graft donor.

The CDR3 DNA reads as TGTGCCACCAGCCTAGCGGGGGACTACGAGCAGTACTTC. Translation gives CATSLAGDYEQYF. This chain connects TRBV12-3 or TRBV12-4 to TRBJ2-7, with 10 bases identical to TRBD2. V lost 10 bases and J lost 3; bases outside the gene matches: 6. The CDR3 is 13 residues long.